This TCR beta chain was recorded in a study of blood T cell repertoires in COVID-19. Turning to the study itself: Samples came from the United States, Italy and Spain, spanning acute and convalescent COVID-19.

Authors' processing steps: Amplification with reference gene primers provided the estimates of nucleated cell counts. Sequenced by immunoSEQ multiplex PCR; TCRdb stores in-frame clones only, minus some. D and trimming come from the DNA, and the V and J calls and clone size come from that table. The sample consists of some 70,000 clones, 70% to 85% of them appearing once. Sequenced sample: peripheral blood. This clonotype originated in a man aged 50-60 years with COVID-19, enrolled during active disease.

The CDR3 coding sequence is TGTGCCTGGGGGGACAGCTACAATCAGCCCCAGCATTTT. It codes for CAWGDSYNQPQHF. The genes are TRBV30 and TRBJ1-5, with 7 bases identical to TRBD1. J was trimmed by 3 bases and V by 5 bases; bases with no gene match: 4. From germline, CDR1 is GTSNPN and CDR2 SVGIG (reference sequence). This CDR3 has 13 amino acids. Drawing the rest from reference TRBV30 and TRBJ1-5, the complete variable domain is SQTIHQWPATLVQPVGSPLSLECTVEGTSNPNLYWYRQAAGRGLQLLFYSVGIGQISSEVPQNLSASRPQDRQFILSSKKLLLSDSGFYLCAWGDSYNQPQHFGDGTRLSIL.